What follows are 8 T cell receptor beta chains derived from one specimen sequenced in a study of beta chain features in type 1 diabetes. The whole isolated RNA underwent reverse transcription, so sequencing captured expressed TCRB transcripts. Measured with immunoSEQ multiplex PCR; TCRdb has only the in-frame clones, and not every one. The sample lists around 140,000 clones; approximately 10% were seen once. Sequenced material: central memory CD4+ T cells from blood. The source is a woman in her thirties or forties in good health.

The V gene is TRBV5-4, the J gene TRBJ2-5, with 11 bases identical to TRBD1. The CDR3 has 14 amino acids. The germline V gene has CDR1 SGHNT and CDR2 YYREEE (reference sequence). V lost 3 bases to trimming and J lost 5 bases; unmatched junction nucleotides: 3. The CDR3 nucleotides are TGTGCCAGCAGCTGGACAGGGGGCGAGGAGACCCAGTACTTC. It is translated as CASSWTGGEETQYF.

CDR3 sequence (DNA): TGTGCCAGCTCACCAAGTTGGACAGGGGGCGTTGGGGCCAACGTCCTGACTTTC. It codes for CASSPSWTGGVGANVLTF. The chain joins TRBV18 to TRBJ2-6; TRBD1 agrees at 11 bases. Germline V gene sequence: CDR1 KGHSH, CDR2 LQKENI. The junction had 6 bases not matched to a gene; V was cut back by 2 bases and J by 3 bases. There are 18 residues in the CDR3.

This clone has just a few counts. The CDR3 nucleotides read TGTGCCAGCAGCACAGGACAGGCCCTCTACGAGCAGTACTTC. Amino acid sequence: CASSTGQALYEQYF. The chain couples TRBV7-2 to TRBJ2-7; TRBD1 matches at 7 bases. The J segment lost 3 bases and the V segment lost 5 bases, leaving 7 bases of the junction unmatched. Germline V gene lookup returns CDR1 SGHTA and CDR2 FQGNSA. The CDR3 contains 14 residues.

This clone was detected ten times or more. This sequence joins TRBV7-9 and TRBJ1-2; the D gene is possibly TRBD1 (6 bases). The V gene lost 6 bases and the J gene lost 4 bases, with 12 bases spanning the gap. Per germline, CDR1 SEHNR and CDR2 FQNEAQ (reference sequence). The CDR3 runs to 13 residues. The DNA for the CDR3 is TGTGCCAGCAGTGTAACAGGGACCTATGGCTACACCTTC. Its protein product is CASSVTGTYGYTF.

This chain connects TRBV7-2 to TRBJ2-7; 11 nucleotides match TRBD2. The germline gives CDR1 SGHTA, CDR2 FQGNSA. With V trimmed by 10 bases and J by 0 bases, 11 bases remained unmatched. The CDR3 runs 16 residues. The CDR3 is CAIEVAGGYSSYEQYF. DNA of the CDR3: TGTGCCATTGAAGTAGCGGGGGGGTACAGCTCCTACGAGCAGTACTTC.

V gene TRBV7-2 combines with J gene TRBJ2-4; 7 nucleotides agree with TRBD1. Germline V CDR1 and CDR2: SGHTA, FQGNSA. This CDR3 has 13 residues. After removal of 4 bases from V and 7 bases from J, the junction contained 4 bases not matched to a gene. The chain's CDR3 is CASSWGQRNIQYF. As DNA, the CDR3 is TGTGCCAGCAGCTGGGGACAGAGGAACATTCAGTACTTC.

This clone was counted a few times. The chain employs TRBV10-2 and TRBJ1-1; D may be TRBD1 (5 bases). Trimming took off 8 bases at V and 0 bases at J, with 13 bases between the two ends. The CDR3 runs to 14 residues. Germline CDR1 reads WSHSY; CDR2 reads SAAADI. CDR3 in DNA: TGCGCCAGCGGGGGGATACTCTTGAACACTGAAGCTTTCTTT. This sequence encodes CASGGILLNTEAFF.

The J gene is TRBJ2-5, the V gene TRBV6-5; D possibly corresponds to TRBD1 (6 bases). The CDR3 runs 12 residues. Trimming took 8 bases from V and 2 from J, leaving 9 bases between them. Germline V gene data show CDR1 as MNHEY and CDR2 as SVGAGI. DNA of the CDR3: TGTGCCAGCGTCGACAGGCAAGAGACCCAGTACTTC. Translated: CASVDRQETQYF.